The T cell receptor (beta chain) described here comes from a study of T-cell memory formation after mild COVID-19. Turning to the study itself: In these data, TCR clusters were largely donor specific. General observations from the study: Clones which contracted sat mainly in CM and EM if CD4+, and in EMRA if CD8+. Confirmation was lacking for SARS-CoV-2 specificity of second-wave clones that peaked on day 37.

Using constant-segment primers, 5'RACE produced TCR alpha and TCR beta cDNA libraries carrying sample barcodes and UMIs. TCRdb recomputed calls from the 5' RACE reads with MiXCR, one row per CDR3 protein. The profile shows under 110,000 distinct CDR3 sequences, around 12% of them singletons. J was trimmed by 0 bases and V by 0 bases; bases with no gene match: 5. Germline V gene data show CDR1 as LGHNA and CDR2 as YSLEER. The CDR3 is made up of 16 amino acids. This clonotype was observed a handful of times. Its target is not known. This sequence joins TRBV4-3 and TRBJ2-7, with 7 bases lining up with TRBD2. The sample comprised PBMCs or a T cell subset sorted from them (not recorded which). The clonotype comes from an adult woman who had mild COVID-19 (a few samples of this study predate the infection). Cell type and time point are not known. This CDR3 is CASSQDGGGPSYEQYF. The CDR3 nucleotides read TGCGCCAGCAGCCAAGATGGGGGAGGGCCCTCCTACGAGCAGTACTTC.